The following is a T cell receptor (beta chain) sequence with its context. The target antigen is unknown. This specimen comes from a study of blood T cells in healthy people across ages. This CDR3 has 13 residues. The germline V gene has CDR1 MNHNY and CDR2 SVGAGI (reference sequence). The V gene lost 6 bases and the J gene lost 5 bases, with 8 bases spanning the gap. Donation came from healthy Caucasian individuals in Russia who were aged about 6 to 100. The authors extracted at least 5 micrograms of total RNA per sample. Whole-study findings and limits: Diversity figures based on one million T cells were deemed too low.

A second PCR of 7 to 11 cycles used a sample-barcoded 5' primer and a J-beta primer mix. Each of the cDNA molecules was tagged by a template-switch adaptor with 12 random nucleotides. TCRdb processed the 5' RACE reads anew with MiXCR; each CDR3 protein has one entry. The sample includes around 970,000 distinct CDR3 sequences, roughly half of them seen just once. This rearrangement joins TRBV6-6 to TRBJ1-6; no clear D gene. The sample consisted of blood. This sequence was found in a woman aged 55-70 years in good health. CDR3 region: CASSRENNSPLHF. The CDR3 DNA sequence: TGTGCCAGCAGCCGGGAAAATAATTCACCCCTCCACTTT.